The T cell receptor (beta chain) described here comes from a study of T cell responses to AZD1222 COVID-19 vaccine. The sample holds one count of this clone. The antigen is undetermined. V lost 2 bases and J 7 bases, leaving 14 bases between the germline ends. Germline CDR1 is MNHEY and CDR2 is SVGAGI. This CDR3 contains 14 residues. Findings and caveats of the study: Females outnumbered males among donors, who were mostly white British; clonal diversity was possibly underestimated. The study found Spike-specific TCR breadth and depth rose after two AZD1222 doses.

Assay used: immunoSEQ multiplex PCR; TCRdb lists only in-frame clones, some missing. The data contain some 96,000 clones, 88% of them seen just once; the ten biggest clones take up roughly 15%. Second-dose groups at about 4 or about 12 weeks were pooled. The receptor comes from an adult who received the AZD1222 COVID-19 vaccine. The J gene is TRBJ1-2, the V gene TRBV6-5, with unresolved D. The sequencing used peripheral blood, collected 28 days after the second AZD1222 dose. DNA of the CDR3: TGTGCCAGCAGTTACGCAAGGGCAGGATCTGGCTACACCTTC. Amino acids: CASSYARAGSGYTF.